Shown below are 20 T cell receptor beta chains from a single sample sequenced in a study of ipilimumab plus nivolumab after autologous stem cell transplantation. Sequencing was performed with immunoSEQ multiplex PCR; in TCRdb, only in-frame clones are kept and a portion is missing. This sample has around 20,000 clones, with roughly 74% found just once. Source: PBMCs, taken in a trial of ipilimumab plus nivolumab as post-transplant consolidation. These receptors were taken from a male donor with diffuse large B-cell lymphoma.

The chain recombines TRBV7-2 with TRBJ2-2, with TRBD1 as a possible D gene (6 bases). This CDR3 contains 14 residues. Germline V gene lookup returns CDR1 SGHTA and CDR2 FQGNSA. V lost 1 base and J 4 bases, leaving 7 bases between the germline ends. The CDR3: CASSLGQVTGELFF. The CDR3 DNA reads TGTGCCAGCAGCTTAGGACAGGTCACCGGGGAGCTGTTTTTT.

This chain links TRBV5-1 with TRBJ2-1; 10 bases are a match to TRBD2. The CDR3 is 16 amino acids. V was pared by 1 base and J by 8 bases, with 9 bases of the junction left unmatched. The germline V gene has CDR1 SGHRS and CDR2 YFSETQ. The CDR3 region is CASSLLASGGSDEQFF. In DNA form, the CDR3 reads TGCGCCAGCAGCTTGTTAGCTAGCGGGGGTAGCGATGAGCAGTTCTTC.

This chain joins TRBV9 and TRBJ1-2; D not resolved. Trimming removed 0 bases at V and 0 bases at J, with 3 bases between. Germline V CDR1 and CDR2: SGDLS, YYNGEE. This CDR3 region has 13 residues. CDR3: CASSVDTNYGYTF. CDR3 in DNA: TGTGCCAGCAGCGTAGACACTAACTATGGCTACACCTTC.

The CDR3: CASRDTSNYGYTF. CDR3 bases: TGTGCCAGCCGGGACACCTCGAACTATGGCTACACCTTC. The chain uses TRBV6-5 and TRBJ1-2; possibly TRBD1 for D (6 bases). CDR1 and CDR2 (germline): MNHEY, SVGAGI. Trimming left V 8 bases short and J 2 bases short, with 12 bases between. The CDR3 runs to 13 residues.

The chain couples TRBV9 to TRBJ2-7, with D unclear. The V end was cut by 7 bases, the J end by 5 bases, with 16 bases between. Germline CDR1 and CDR2: SGDLS and YYNGEE. This CDR3 has 13 residues. The CDR3 DNA reads TGTGCCAGCTCCCGTGTGGGGTTCGACGAGCAGTACTTC. Protein sequence: CASSRVGFDEQYF. The variable domain in full, with the rest retrieved from reference TRBV9 and TRBJ2-7, is DSGVTQTPKHLITATGQRVTLRCSPRSGDLSVYWYQQSLDQGLQFLIQYYNGEERAKGNILERFSAQQFPDLHSELNLSSLELGDSALYFCASSRVGFDEQYFGPGTRLTVT.

This clone was seen more than once but under ten times. CDR3 sequence: CAWSPPGGAYGNTIYF. CDR3 bases: TGTGCCTGGAGTCCGCCTGGGGGGGCTTATGGAAACACCATATATTTT. The V gene is TRBV30, the J gene TRBJ1-3; D might be TRBD1 (6 bases). CDR1 is GTSNPN and CDR2 is SVGIG in the germline V gene (reference sequence). The CDR3 covers 16 residues. The V end was cut by 2 bases, the J end by 3 bases, with 17 bases between.

V gene TRBV7-2 combines with J gene TRBJ1-1; D is undetermined. The CDR3 is made up of 14 amino acids. Trimming removed 0 bases from V and 8 bases from J, with 13 bases in between. CDR1 is SGHTA, CDR2 FQGNSA, per germline. The CDR3: CASSLAQGSLEAFF. As DNA, the CDR3 is TGTGCCAGCAGCTTAGCGCAAGGGAGCTTAGAAGCTTTCTTT.

V usage is TRBV9 and J usage is TRBJ2-6, with D perhaps matching TRBD1 (5 bases). Germline V gene data show CDR1 as SGDLS and CDR2 as YYNGEE. With 4 bases removed from V and 4 bases from J, the gap between germline ends came to 12 bases. CDR3 length: 15 residues. The CDR3 here is CASSSSGAGANVLTF. CDR3 DNA: TGTGCCAGCAGCTCCAGTGGGGCAGGGGCCAACGTCCTGACTTTC.

V and J are TRBV27 and TRBJ1-5, with a weak D call TRBD1 (5 bases). Germline V gene data show CDR1 as MNHEY and CDR2 as SMNVEV (reference sequence). This CDR3 comprises 14 residues. V was cut by 6 bases and J by 4 bases, with 13 bases left in between. CDR3 DNA sequence: TGTGCCAGCAGCCGGGACGGAGCTAATCAGCCCCAGCATTTT. This gives the protein CASSRDGANQPQHF.

The chain joins TRBV5-4 to TRBJ2-1; 8 nucleotides match TRBD2. Trimming took 4 bases from V and 3 from J; bases not matched to a gene: 6. CDR3 size: 15 residues. Germline V gene data show CDR1 as SGHNT and CDR2 as YYREEE (reference sequence). In DNA, the CDR3 is TGTGCCAGCAGCCCCGGGACTAGTGACTACAATGAGCAGTTCTTC. This gives the protein CASSPGTSDYNEQFF.

The chain is built from TRBV9 and TRBJ2-1; weak D call: TRBD2 (5 bases). Germline loops: CDR1 SGDLS, CDR2 YYNGEE. Trimming took off 5 bases at V and 7 bases at J, with 10 bases between the two ends. The CDR3 covers 12 residues. The DNA of the CDR3 is TGTGCCAGCAGTGGGTCGGGGAATGAGCAGTTCTTC. Translating it yields CASSGSGNEQFF.

V is TRBV5-1 and J is TRBJ2-3, with 8 bases fitting TRBD2. After removal of 0 bases from V and 0 bases from J, the junction contained 3 bases not matched to a gene. The CDR3 runs to 16 residues. CDR1 is SGHRS and CDR2 is YFSETQ in the germline V gene. In DNA, the CDR3 is TGCGCCAGCAGCTTGGGGCGGGGGGTGAGCACAGATACGCAGTATTTT. Translated: CASSLGRGVSTDTQYF.

The V call is TRBV15, the J call TRBJ1-2; D gene ambiguous. CDR3 length equals 14 residues. Germline V lookup: CDR1 LNHNV, CDR2 YYDKDF (reference sequence). Trimming removed 1 base from V and 10 bases from J, with 16 bases in between. This CDR3 reads CATSRAFELETYTF. The CDR3 DNA reads TGTGCCACCAGCAGAGCTTTCGAGTTGGAGACCTACACCTTC.

The gene calls are TRBV27 and TRBJ2-5, with 7 bases lining up with TRBD1. V was clipped by 0 bases and J by 11 bases; unmatched bases: 9. The V gene's germline CDR1 is MNHEY and CDR2 SMNVEV (reference sequence). CDR3 length: 14 amino acids. CDR3 in amino acids: CASSLSTGWQEQYF. CDR3 bases: TGTGCCAGCAGTTTATCGACAGGGTGGCAGGAGCAGTACTTC.

This chain links TRBV4-1 with TRBJ2-7; D may match TRBD1 or TRBD2 (5 bases each). CDR3 length equals 15 residues. V lost 1 base to trimming and J lost 0 bases, with 10 bases between them. Germline CDR1 reads MGHRA; CDR2 reads YSYEKL. The CDR3 protein is CASSQGGVSSYEQYF. The CDR3 DNA is TGCGCCAGCAGCCAAGGAGGGGTGAGCTCCTACGAGCAGTACTTC.

The chain couples TRBV5-4 to TRBJ2-3, with 9 bases matching TRBD2. Germline-derived CDR1 and CDR2 are SGHNT and YYREEE (reference sequence). V lost 0 bases, J lost 6 bases, and 2 bases stayed unmatched. This CDR3 has 14 residues. The CDR3, as DNA: TGTGCCAGCAGCTTGGATAGCGGGAGTGATACGCAGTATTTT. This encodes CASSLDSGSDTQYF.

This chain joins TRBV30 and TRBJ1-4, with D possibly TRBD1 on 5 matching bases. The CDR3 extends over 12 amino acids. The V gene lost 5 bases and the J gene lost 7 bases, with 11 bases spanning the gap. In germline, CDR1 is GTSNPN, CDR2 SVGIG (reference sequence). The CDR3 coding sequence is TGTGCCTGGTGTCAGGGAAGTGAAAAACTGTTTTTT. Translated: CAWCQGSEKLFF.

V is TRBV16 and J is TRBJ1-1, with unresolved D. This CDR3 has 15 amino acids. Germline V gives CDR1 KGHSY, CDR2 FQNENV. V was trimmed by 5 bases and J by 2 bases, leaving 15 bases between them. CDR3 in amino acids: CASSTYLGSNTEAFF. For the CDR3, the DNA is TGTGCCAGCAGCACATATTTGGGCAGCAACACTGAAGCTTTCTTT.

This clone has only one observation. The chain joins TRBV6-1 to TRBJ2-4, with D perhaps TRBD1 (5 bases). The germline V gene encodes CDR1 MNHNS and CDR2 SASEGT. There are 15 residues in the CDR3. Between the trimmed V and J ends, which lost 1 base and 0 bases, there was a span of 7 bases. The CDR3 DNA reads as TGTGCCAGCAGTGAAGAGGGGCTAGCCAAAAACATTCAGTACTTC. Protein: CASSEEGLAKNIQYF.

There are a few counts of this clone. The V call is TRBV19, the J call TRBJ2-7; 9 bases map to TRBD1. The germline V gene encodes CDR1 LNHDA and CDR2 SQIVND (reference sequence). The CDR3 contains 16 residues. V gave up 3 bases and J gave up 2 bases; unmatched junction bases: 8. The CDR3 loop is CASSIGRWTGAYEQYF. CDR3 sequence (DNA): TGTGCCAGTAGTATTGGTCGTTGGACAGGGGCCTACGAGCAGTACTTC.